One and the same sample provided the 22 T cell receptor beta chains below, sequenced in a study of T cell responses to AZD1222 COVID-19 vaccine. Profiling relied on immunoSEQ multiplex PCR, and the TCRdb table lists in-frame clones only, not all of them. This table has some 100,000 clones, 70% to 90% appearing once. Sample: peripheral blood, taken 28 days after the second AZD1222 dose. The source is an adult who received the AZD1222 COVID-19 vaccine.

CDR3 sequence reads: CASSPRVWANYGYTF. As DNA, the CDR3 is TGTGCCAGCAGCCCTCGCGTTTGGGCAAACTATGGCTACACCTTC. J is TRBJ1-2 and V is TRBV9; D gene ambiguous. CDR3 length: 15 amino acids. Per the germline V gene, CDR1 is SGDLS and CDR2 is YYNGEE. Trimming pared 4 bases from V and 2 bases from J, leaving 15 bases between.

The chain is built from TRBV3-1 (or the pseudogene TRBV3-2) and TRBJ2-3, with D unresolved. Germline CDR1 LGHDT, CDR2 YNNKEL (reference sequence). Trimming pared 1 base from V and 6 bases from J, leaving 5 bases between. The CDR3 consists of 12 residues. As DNA, the CDR3 is TGTGCCAGCAGCCAAGTCAGGGATACGCAGTATTTT. Translating gives CASSQVRDTQYF.

The chain combines TRBV6-5 with TRBJ1-1, with a possible D match to TRBD1 (5 bases). V was trimmed by 2 bases and J by 4 bases, leaving 8 bases between them. This CDR3 region has 13 residues. Germline CDR1 MNHEY, CDR2 SVGAGI. CDR3 sequence (DNA): TGTGCCAGCAGTTACGTCCAGGGCACTGAAGCTTTCTTT. Protein: CASSYVQGTEAFF.

The chain joins TRBV9 to TRBJ2-5, with 9 bases matching TRBD1. V lost 3 bases and J lost 5; bases outside the gene matches: 5. This CDR3 spans 14 amino acids. Germline V gene lookup returns CDR1 SGDLS and CDR2 YYNGEE. CDR3 in amino acids: CASSAGQGRETQYF. Here the CDR3 DNA reads TGTGCCAGCAGCGCGGGACAGGGTCGGGAGACCCAGTACTTC. The full variable domain, completed using reference TRBV9 and TRBJ2-5, is DSGVTQTPKHLITATGQRVTLRCSPRSGDLSVYWYQQSLDQGLQFLIQYYNGEERAKGNILERFSAQQFPDLHSELNLSSLELGDSALYFCASSAGQGRETQYFGPGTRLLVL.

The chain recombines TRBV29-1 with TRBJ1-1; D unresolved. CDR3 size: 15 residues. Trimming removed 4 bases at V and 0 bases at J, with 15 bases between. The germline CDR1 and CDR2 sequences are SQVTM and ANQGSEA. Here the CDR3 DNA reads TGCAGCGTTGTAGGCGGGATTGGAATGAACACTGAAGCTTTCTTT. This codes for CSVVGGIGMNTEAFF.

CDR3: CASSEVAGADEQYF. The CDR3 region has the DNA TGTGCCAGCAGTGAAGTTGCAGGTGCAGACGAGCAGTACTTC. The V call is TRBV6-1, the J call TRBJ2-7; no reliable D call. Germline V lookup: CDR1 MNHNS, CDR2 SASEGT. The CDR3 runs 14 residues. Trimming cost V 1 base and J 5 bases, with 12 bases left between them.

The V gene is TRBV4-2, the J gene TRBJ1-4; D perhaps matches TRBD1 (6 bases). Germline lookup yields CDR1 LGHNA and CDR2 YNFKEQ. The CDR3 sequence is 15 residues long. The germline V and J ends were trimmed by 2 bases and 4 bases, with 11 bases remaining between them. The CDR3 region is CASSQPDRFNEKLFF. The CDR3 nucleotides are TGTGCCAGCAGCCAACCTGACAGGTTTAATGAAAAACTGTTTTTT.

The CDR3 protein is CASSPTGGAGQPQHF. CDR3 nucleotide sequence: TGTGCCAGCAGTCCTACAGGGGGCGCAGGTCAGCCCCAGCATTTT. The chain uses TRBV6-5 and TRBJ1-5; TRBD1 aligns across 9 bases. J was trimmed by 6 bases and V by 5 bases; bases with no gene match: 8. The V gene's germline CDR1 is MNHEY and CDR2 SVGAGI. The length of the CDR3 is 15 residues.

The chain links TRBV5-1 to TRBJ1-1; D unclear. The CDR3 extends over 13 amino acids. V was clipped by 4 bases and J by 1 base, with 8 bases between them. Germline V gene lookup returns CDR1 SGHRS and CDR2 YFSETQ. For the CDR3, the DNA is TGCGCCAGCAGCCCGGAGGGGAACACTGAAGCTTTCTTT. Translation gives CASSPEGNTEAFF.

The chain couples TRBV6-1 to TRBJ1-2, with D hard to call. Germline assignment: CDR1 MNHNS and CDR2 SASEGT. The CDR3 totals 13 residues. Trimming took 2 bases from V and 1 from J, leaving 5 bases between them. CDR3 DNA: TGTGCCAGCAGTGAAAGAGATAACTATGGCTACACCTTC. Amino acid sequence: CASSERDNYGYTF.

The chain recombines TRBV29-1 with TRBJ2-7, with D possibly matching TRBD1 (9 bases). V was shortened by 6 bases and J by 4 bases, with 19 bases between the two germline ends. The length of the CDR3 is 14 residues. Germline lookup yields CDR1 SQVTM and CDR2 ANQGSEA. This CDR3 reads CSVAGTGTRYEQYF. For the CDR3, the DNA is TGCAGCGTGGCCGGGACAGGGACTAGGTACGAGCAGTACTTC.

The J gene is TRBJ2-7, the V gene TRBV19; tentative D call: TRBD2 (5 bases). CDR3 size: 16 residues. Germline-derived CDR1 and CDR2 are LNHDA and SQIVND (reference sequence). Trimming removed 5 bases at V and 1 base at J, with 18 bases between. This chain's CDR3 is CASSPLTFGISYEQYF. The CDR3 nucleotides read TGTGCCAGTAGTCCCCTCACGTTCGGGATTTCCTACGAGCAGTACTTC.

This sequence joins TRBV25-1 and TRBJ2-1, with TRBD1 identical over 10 bases. Per the germline V gene, CDR1 is MGHDK and CDR2 is SYGVNS. The CDR3 has 13 residues. The J segment lost 9 bases and the V segment lost 6 bases, leaving 5 bases of the junction unmatched. CDR3 residues: CASRDRGSGEQFF. CDR3 nucleotides: TGTGCCAGCAGGGACAGGGGGAGCGGTGAGCAGTTCTTC.

The V call is TRBV7-2, the J call TRBJ2-5; 7 nucleotides line up with TRBD1. Trimming took 6 bases from V and 5 from J; bases not matched to a gene: 6. CDR1 is SGHTA and CDR2 is FQGNSA in the germline V gene. The CDR3 runs 13 residues. The CDR3, as DNA: TGTGCCAGCAGTCGTGGGACAGTTGAGACCCAGTACTTC. This translates into CASSRGTVETQYF.

This chain connects TRBV5-4 to TRBJ1-1; D not resolved. The CDR3 covers 16 residues. Per the germline V gene, CDR1 is SGHNT and CDR2 is YYREEE (reference sequence). The ends were cut back, 1 base at V and 3 bases at J, with 16 bases in the middle. CDR3 loop: CASSLPLRGGYTEAFF. In DNA form, the CDR3 reads TGTGCCAGCAGCTTGCCCCTCCGGGGAGGGTACACTGAAGCTTTCTTT.

The chain is built from TRBV28 and TRBJ1-2, with a weak D call TRBD1 (6 bases). The CDR3 has 14 amino acids. Looked up from germline, CDR1 is MDHEN and CDR2 is SYDVKM. V was shortened by 2 bases and J by 4 bases, with 11 bases between the two germline ends. The CDR3 DNA reads as TGTGCCAGCAGTTTACGTGGGGGCGGCTATGGCTACACCTTC. It is translated as CASSLRGGGYGYTF.

The chain combines TRBV5-4 with TRBJ2-2; D gene uncertain. Germline CDR1 and CDR2: SGHNT and YYREEE (reference sequence). Trimming took 0 bases from V and 2 from J, leaving 8 bases between them. The CDR3 contains 15 residues. The CDR3: CASSLDTANTGELFF. Here the CDR3 DNA reads TGTGCCAGCAGCTTGGACACGGCAAACACCGGGGAGCTGTTTTTT.

This clone was detected only a few times. The CDR3 bases are TGTGCCAGCAGCTTACAGAACAATGAGCAGTTCTTC. Amino acid sequence: CASSLQNNEQFF. The chain recombines TRBV7-2 with TRBJ2-1, with D hard to call. The CDR3 spans 12 residues. V lost 2 bases to trimming and J lost 5 bases, with 4 bases between them. Germline loops: CDR1 SGHTA, CDR2 FQGNSA. The whole variable domain, remainder taken from reference TRBV7-2 and TRBJ2-1, is GAGVSQSPSNKVTEKGKDVELRCDPISGHTALYWYRQSLGQGLEFLIYFQGNSAPDKSGLPSDRFSAERTGGSVSTLTIQRTQQEDSAVYLCASSLQNNEQFFGPGTRLTVL.

The J gene is TRBJ2-5, the V gene TRBV3-1 (or the pseudogene TRBV3-2); D not resolved. Between the trimmed V and J ends, which lost 4 bases and 5 bases, there was a span of 8 bases. The CDR3 is 12 residues long. CDR1 is LGHDT and CDR2 is YNNKEL in the germline V gene (reference sequence). The CDR3 sequence is CASSPRIETQYF. In DNA form, the CDR3 reads TGTGCCAGCAGCCCCAGGATTGAGACCCAGTACTTC.

A single count supports this clone. The V gene is TRBV5-1, the J gene TRBJ1-4; 11 bases align to TRBD1. CDR1 and CDR2 from the germline V gene are SGHRS and YFSETQ. There are 15 residues in the CDR3. V shed 4 bases and J 7 bases; nucleotides not matched to a gene: 6. The CDR3 DNA reads as TGCGCCAGCAGCCGGGAGGGGACAGGGGGTGAAAAACTGTTTTTT. It specifies CASSREGTGGEKLFF.

The V call is TRBV5-1, the J call TRBJ2-1; 11 bases line up with TRBD2. Trimming removed 1 base from V and 9 bases from J; junction bases left unmatched: 3. In germline, CDR1 is SGHRS, CDR2 YFSETQ. The CDR3 runs to 14 residues. CDR3: CASSLPLAGVEQFF. In DNA form, the CDR3 reads TGCGCCAGCAGCTTGCCACTAGCGGGAGTTGAGCAGTTCTTC.

The rearrangement links TRBV10-2 to TRBJ2-7; D is undetermined. V was pared by 4 bases and J by 0 bases, with 7 bases between. The CDR3 runs 13 residues. In germline, CDR1 is WSHSY, CDR2 SAAADI. The CDR3 DNA follows: TGCGCCAGCAGTGGGGGTCCCTCCTACGAGCAGTACTTC. As protein: CASSGGPSYEQYF.